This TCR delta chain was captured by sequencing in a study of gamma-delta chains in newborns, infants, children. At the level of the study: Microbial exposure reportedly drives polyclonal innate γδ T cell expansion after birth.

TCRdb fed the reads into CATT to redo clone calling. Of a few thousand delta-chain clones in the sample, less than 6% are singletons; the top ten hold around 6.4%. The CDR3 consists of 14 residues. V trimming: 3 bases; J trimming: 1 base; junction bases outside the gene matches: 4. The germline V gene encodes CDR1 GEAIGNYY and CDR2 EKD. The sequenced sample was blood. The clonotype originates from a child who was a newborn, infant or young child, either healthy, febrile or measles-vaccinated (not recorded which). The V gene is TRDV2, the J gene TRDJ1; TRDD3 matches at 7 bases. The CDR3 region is CACDPWGTTDKLIF. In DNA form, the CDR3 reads TGTGCCTGTGACCCGTGGGGGACCACCGATAAACTCATCTTT.